This T cell receptor (beta chain) was documented in a study of cytomegalovirus exposure and HLA in healthy donors. Broader study findings: Analyzed later, association rates of TCRs varied across HLA loci, with DRB1 most and HLA-C fewest. HLA alleles showed associations with 16,951 TCR beta sequences in a later analysis, at a 0.05 false discovery rate. By a later analysis, the bulk of CMV-associated TCR beta chains appeared HLA-restricted.

The ends were cut back, 8 bases at V and 2 bases at J, with 16 bases in the middle. The CDR3 is made up of 14 amino acids. From germline, CDR1 is SEHNR and CDR2 FQNEAQ (reference sequence). In the PCR, 60 Vbeta and 13 Jbeta primers were used. In the original processing: A later analysis tallied approximately 87 million unique TCR beta chains, approximately 11 million of them shared. Here immunoSEQ multiplex PCR was the method, and the copy in TCRdb shows in-frame clones only, minus some. That table furnishes V, J and clone size, whereas the DNA furnished D and trimming. The sample consists of some 100,000 clones, 79% of them appearing once. This clone was counted only a few times. Its antigen is as yet unknown.

The V and J genes are TRBV7-9 and TRBJ2-7; maybe TRBD2 (7 bases). The sample was PBMCs. This sequence was found in a female donor in good health and CMV-seropositive. As DNA, the CDR3 is TGTGCCAGCCAAGAGGGGGGGGCTGCCTACGAGCAGTACTTC. Its translation is CASQEGGAAYEQYF.